The 18 T cell receptor beta chains presented below share a single source sample, sequenced in a study of shared clonotypes between healthy human individuals. This table comes from immunoSEQ multiplex PCR, and its TCRdb copy is limited to in-frame clones, with some not included. The repertoire holds 600,000 to 800,000 clones, with around 77% as singletons. The sequencing input was memory CD4+ T cells sorted from blood. Subset: CD45RA-negative fraction. These TCRs come from a woman in her twenties or thirties in good health.

This clone was seen a handful of times. V is TRBV6-1 and J is TRBJ2-1; 7 bases match TRBD1. The CDR3 totals 14 residues. In germline, CDR1 is MNHNS, CDR2 SASEGT. Trimming at V came to 11 bases and at J to 7 bases, leaving 14 bases not matched to a gene. CDR3 in amino acids: CAALRDRAGNEQFF. CDR3 coding DNA: TGTGCCGCCCTCCGGGACAGAGCAGGGAATGAGCAGTTCTTC.

This clone appeared a single time. The chain carries TRBV10-2 and TRBJ1-5, with 8 positions matching TRBD1. V shed 8 bases, J shed 0 bases, and the junction held 6 bases outside the gene matches. This CDR3 is 15 amino acids long. Germline V lookup: CDR1 WSHSY, CDR2 SAAADI. For the CDR3, the DNA is TGCGCCAGCGCAGGGACAGGTAATAGCAATCAGCCCCAGCATTTT. Residues: CASAGTGNSNQPQHF.

The genes are TRBV27 and TRBJ1-2; 9 bases are a match to TRBD1. The CDR3 loop spans 13 amino acids. With V trimmed by 4 bases and J by 8 bases, 5 bases remained unmatched. Germline CDR1 and CDR2: MNHEY and SMNVEV (reference sequence). The CDR3 reads CASSYRTGDGYTF. CDR3 in DNA: TGTGCCAGCAGTTACAGGACAGGGGACGGCTACACCTTC.

CDR3: CASSDGLQPPYTDTQYF. For the CDR3, the DNA is TGTGCCAGTAGTGACGGACTACAACCACCTTACACAGATACGCAGTATTTT. V is TRBV19 and J is TRBJ2-3, with a weak D call TRBD2 (6 bases). CDR3 length: 17 amino acids. The V end lost 5 bases, the J end lost 2 bases, and 20 bases lay between the germline ends. Germline V gene data show CDR1 as LNHDA and CDR2 as SQIVND (reference sequence).

This sequence joins TRBV19 and TRBJ1-2; D gene unclear. V lost 7 bases and J lost 5, with 20 bases in between. The CDR3 is 15 residues long. From germline, CDR1 is LNHDA and CDR2 SQIVND (reference sequence). The DNA for the CDR3 is TGTGCCAGTACCATATGGAGAGCAGGAACGTATGGCTACACCTTC. It yields the protein CASTIWRAGTYGYTF.

This clone was counted ten times or more. The chain recombines TRBV10-3 with TRBJ1-2; 9 positions agree with TRBD1. V lost 3 bases and J lost 2; bases outside the gene matches: 7. In germline, CDR1 is ENHRY, CDR2 SYGVKD. The CDR3 has 16 residues. The CDR3 sequence: CAISDPNRGQNYGYTF. CDR3 nucleotides: TGTGCCATCAGTGATCCGAACAGGGGGCAGAACTATGGCTACACCTTC.

V and J are TRBV5-1 and TRBJ2-3; 9 bases map to TRBD1. In germline, CDR1 is SGHRS, CDR2 YFSETQ. The J segment lost 2 bases and the V segment lost 6 bases, leaving 7 bases of the junction unmatched. This CDR3 has 15 amino acids. The CDR3 coding sequence is TGCGCCAGCAACGCCGGGACAGGGCCCACAGATACGCAGTATTTT. It yields the protein CASNAGTGPTDTQYF.

The rearrangement links TRBV18 to TRBJ1-2, with TRBD1 identical over 8 bases. The CDR3 sequence is 18 residues long. Germline CDR1 and CDR2: KGHSH and LQKENI. V lost 6 bases, J lost 1 base, and 16 bases stayed unmatched. The CDR3 loop is CASSLMTGTGYLNYGYTF. In DNA, the CDR3 is TGTGCCAGCTCCCTGATGACCGGGACAGGATACCTTAACTATGGCTACACCTTC.

The table lists this clone with a count of one. This chain links TRBV5-1 with TRBJ2-7; 7 nucleotides align to TRBD1. CDR1 and CDR2 (germline): SGHRS, YFSETQ. J lost 4 bases, V lost 4 bases, and 8 bases had no gene match. The CDR3 length is 14 residues. CDR3 DNA: TGCGCCAGCAGCCCTAGAACAGGGGAGTACGAGCAGTACTTC. Protein product: CASSPRTGEYEQYF.

In this sample, this clone turned up a few times. This chain links TRBV11-3 with TRBJ2-1; 14 bases line up with TRBD2. V shed 5 bases, J shed 9 bases, and the junction held 12 bases outside the gene matches. The CDR3 consists of 17 residues. CDR1 is SGHNT and CDR2 is YENEEA in the germline V gene. Here the CDR3 reads CASSLRLAGGPGGEQFF. The CDR3 coding sequence is TGTGCCAGCAGCCTTCGACTAGCGGGAGGGCCTGGTGGTGAGCAGTTCTTC.

In this sample, this clone turned up a few times. The sample has other DNA sequences that encode this CDR3 too. J is TRBJ1-3 and V is TRBV28, with D unclear. Trimming removed 4 bases at V and 4 bases at J, with 5 bases between. The CDR3 loop spans 12 amino acids. CDR1 and CDR2 (germline): MDHEN, SYDVKM. This CDR3 is CASSSAGNTIYF. As DNA, the CDR3 is TGTGCCAGCAGTTCAGCGGGAAACACCATATATTTT.

In this sample, this clone turned up a few times. The rearrangement links TRBV28 to TRBJ1-2, with D uncertain. Germline lookup yields CDR1 MDHEN and CDR2 SYDVKM. The ends were cut back, 6 bases at V and 9 bases at J, with 14 bases in the middle. The CDR3 length is 12 residues. The CDR3 bases are TGTGCCAGCAGAGTGGACGGATTAAGCTACACCTTC. It encodes CASRVDGLSYTF.

The sample holds one count of this clone. This chain links TRBV7-9 with TRBJ2-3; TRBD2 matches at 7 bases. Looked up from germline, CDR1 is SEHNR and CDR2 is FQNEAQ (reference sequence). Germline trimming cut 3 bases from V and 7 bases from J; bases unmatched to any gene: 10. The CDR3 runs 15 residues. CDR3 in amino acids: CASSFVGGMANTQYF. Here the CDR3 DNA reads TGTGCCAGCAGCTTTGTGGGGGGGATGGCAAATACGCAGTATTTT.

The gene calls are TRBV5-1 and TRBJ1-4; a weak D match, TRBD1 (5 bases). The V gene's germline CDR1 is SGHRS and CDR2 YFSETQ. This CDR3 is built from 15 residues. V was shortened by 4 bases and J by 6 bases, with 16 bases between the two germline ends. As DNA, the CDR3 is TGCGCCAGCAGCCCCGGTGGTTGGGGGGATGAAAAACTGTTTTTT. Protein product: CASSPGGWGDEKLFF.

Worth noting for this clone: The same CDR3 also results from other DNA sequences found in this sample. The chain recombines TRBV7-8 with TRBJ2-2, with TRBD2 as a possible D gene (6 bases). There are 16 residues in the CDR3. The ends were cut back, 4 bases at V and 2 bases at J, with 14 bases in the middle. From germline, CDR1 is SGHVS and CDR2 FQNEAQ. CDR3 in amino acids: CASSSIGGTNTGELFF. CDR3 in DNA: TGTGCCAGCAGCTCAATTGGGGGGACCAACACCGGGGAGCTGTTTTTT. Combining the CDR3 with reference TRBV7-8 and TRBJ2-2 gives the whole variable domain GAGVSQSPRYKVAKRGQDVALRCDPISGHVSLFWYQQALGQGPEFLTYFQNEAQLDKSGLPSDRFFAERPEGSVSTLKIQRTQQEDSAVYLCASSSIGGTNTGELFFGEGSRLTVL.

This chain uses TRBV19 with TRBJ2-1; 10 bases match TRBD1. Trimming at V came to 5 bases and at J to 9 bases, leaving 7 bases not matched to a gene. Germline V gene data show CDR1 as LNHDA and CDR2 as SQIVND (reference sequence). The CDR3 length is 14 residues. The CDR3: CASSSTGGWGEQFF. The CDR3 region has the DNA TGTGCCAGTAGTTCGACAGGGGGCTGGGGTGAGCAGTTCTTC.

The chain carries TRBV4-1 and TRBJ2-1, with D perhaps TRBD1 or TRBD2 (5 bases each). The CDR3 covers 14 residues. Trimming shortened V by 0 bases and J by 8 bases, and 11 bases separated the two germline ends. Germline V gene data show CDR1 as MGHRA and CDR2 as YSYEKL. The CDR3 reads CASSQDLRGDEQFF. The CDR3 DNA reads TGCGCCAGCAGCCAAGATCTTCGAGGGGATGAGCAGTTCTTC.

This chain uses TRBV6-5 with TRBJ1-1, with 8 bases matching TRBD1. Germline lookup yields CDR1 MNHEY and CDR2 SVGAGI. The CDR3 has 13 residues. The junction had 3 bases not matched to a gene; V was cut back by 6 bases and J by 3 bases. CDR3 DNA sequence: TGTGCCAGCAGCCCGGACAGGGACACTGAAGCTTTCTTT. Its translation: CASSPDRDTEAFF.